These 10 T cell receptor beta chains were sequenced from one sample in a study of blood T cells in healthy people across ages. A second roughly 6 to 11 cycle PCR used barcoded and J-beta primers. TCRdb processed the 5' RACE reads anew with MiXCR; each CDR3 protein has one entry. The data hold around 1,700,000 distinct CDR3 sequences, with 28% observed a single time. The source material was blood. These receptor sequences come from a woman aged 30 to 39 in good health.

This chain connects TRBV15 to TRBJ2-2; 9 nucleotides align to TRBD2. Germline lookup yields CDR1 LNHNV and CDR2 YYDKDF (reference sequence). The CDR3 is made up of 15 amino acids. The ends lost 5 bases at V and 3 bases at J; junction bases unmatched: 4. This CDR3 is CATSGIAGDTGELFF. The CDR3 region has the DNA TGTGCCACCAGCGGGATAGCGGGGGACACCGGGGAGCTGTTTTTT.

The chain recombines TRBV15 with TRBJ2-1; 9 nucleotides line up with TRBD2. The DNA end is more similar to TRBJ2-7, so the J call may be wrong. The V gene's germline CDR1 is LNHNV and CDR2 YYDKDF (reference sequence). The CDR3 length is 17 residues. CDR3 protein: CATSSAFYSGGYNEQYF. Here the CDR3 DNA reads TGTGCCACCAGCAGCGCCTTCTATAGCGGGGGCTACAATGAGCAGTACTTC.

This chain connects TRBV5-1 to TRBJ2-2, with D possibly being TRBD2 (5 bases). Germline CDR1 SGHRS, CDR2 YFSETQ. V lost 5 bases and J 2 bases, leaving 16 bases between the germline ends. The CDR3 consists of 16 residues. CDR3: CASREPFGINTGELFF. CDR3 bases: TGCGCCAGCAGAGAGCCCTTCGGGATTAACACCGGGGAGCTGTTTTTT.

This clonotype has at least ten counts. This CDR3 is CASSFMDGSRGSYEQYF. In DNA form, the CDR3 reads TGTGCCAGCAGTTTCATGGACGGCAGTAGGGGCTCCTACGAGCAGTACTTC. The J gene is TRBJ2-7, the V gene TRBV27; D is perhaps TRBD1 (5 bases). The germline CDR1 and CDR2 sequences are MNHEY and SMNVEV (reference sequence). The CDR3 has 17 amino acids. V was pared by 3 bases and J by 0 bases, with 18 bases between.

The V and J genes are TRBV29-1 and TRBJ2-4; 8 bases map to TRBD2. The CDR3 is 14 amino acids. With 5 bases clipped from V and 1 base from J, the junction kept 4 bases outside the gene matches. Germline V gene sequence: CDR1 SQVTM, CDR2 ANQGSEA. CDR3 DNA: TGCAGCGTTCGGCGGGAGGTGGCCAAAAACATTCAGTACTTC. Protein sequence: CSVRREVAKNIQYF.

The V call is TRBV20-1, the J call TRBJ1-3, with D unclear. Germline V gene lookup returns CDR1 DFQATT and CDR2 SNEGSKA (reference sequence). The CDR3 sequence is 17 residues long. The germline V and J ends were trimmed by 0 bases and 0 bases, with 15 bases remaining between them. The CDR3: CSARDLVVGASGNTIYF. Written as DNA, the CDR3 is TGCAGTGCTAGAGATTTGGTAGTAGGCGCCTCTGGAAACACCATATATTTT.

The chain uses TRBV20-1 and TRBJ2-1, with D maybe TRBD2 (6 bases). V was cut by 1 base and J by 7 bases, with 8 bases left in between. This CDR3 comprises 12 residues. Germline V gene data show CDR1 as DFQATT and CDR2 as SNEGSKA (reference sequence). The CDR3 loop is CSARVGRNEQFF. CDR3 DNA: TGCAGTGCTAGAGTCGGGAGAAATGAGCAGTTCTTC.

The rearrangement links TRBV7-2 to TRBJ2-1; D is tentatively TRBD1 or TRBD2 (6 bases each). The CDR3 consists of 13 residues. Germline CDR1 reads SGHTA; CDR2 reads FQGNSA. The V and J ends lost 8 bases and 7 bases respectively, with 15 bases between them. The CDR3: CASGLRGRNEQFF. The CDR3 region has the DNA TGTGCCAGCGGGCTCCGGGGGCGAAATGAGCAGTTCTTC.

This clonotype was seen a few times. This CDR3 reads CASQPFRKEAFF. Written as DNA, the CDR3 is TGTGCCAGCCAACCCTTTAGGAAGGAAGCTTTCTTT. The chain has TRBV6-1 and TRBJ1-1; the D is unclear. Germline V CDR1 and CDR2: MNHNS, SASEGT. The CDR3 sequence is 12 residues long. V shed 8 bases and J shed 8 bases, with 15 bases lying between them.

This clonotype has just a few counts. This chain connects TRBV5-5 to TRBJ2-7; possible D gene TRBD1, 5 bases. V was trimmed by 2 bases and J by 3 bases, leaving 12 bases between them. Germline V CDR1 and CDR2: SGHKS, YYEKEE (reference sequence). The CDR3 extends over 14 amino acids. The CDR3 coding sequence is TGTGCCAGCAGCTTAATGCAGGGCTTCTACGAGCAGTACTTC. Amino acid sequence: CASSLMQGFYEQYF.